This T cell receptor beta chain was recorded in a study of blood T cell repertoires in COVID-19. Germline CDR1 and CDR2: SGHKS and YYEKEE (reference sequence). Trimming shortened V by 4 bases and J by 1 base, and 8 bases separated the two germline ends. The CDR3 runs 13 residues. Only in-frame clones appear in the TCRdb table, and some are missing; sequencing was by immunoSEQ multiplex PCR. The sample carries around 330,000 clones, around 89% recorded once. Sequenced: peripheral blood. The J gene is TRBJ1-1, the V gene TRBV5-5; D not certain. The source is a woman aged 25-40 years with COVID-19, enrolled during active disease. Here the CDR3 DNA reads TGTGCCAGCAGCACCGAGCGGAACACTGAAGCTTTCTTT. Amino acid sequence: CASSTERNTEAFF.